This passage covers 3 T cell receptor beta chains from one sample sequenced in a study of blood T cell repertoires in COVID-19. Data came from immunoSEQ multiplex PCR; TCRdb stores just in-frame clones and leaves some out. The sample lists 150,000 to 200,000 clones, 81% occurring once. The source material was peripheral blood. The receptors here all came from a woman aged 80 or older with COVID-19, enrolled during active disease.

V and J are TRBV11-3 and TRBJ1-4; the D gene is possibly TRBD1 (5 bases). This CDR3 region has 15 residues. Trimming left V 3 bases short and J 3 bases short, with 11 bases between. Germline lookup yields CDR1 SGHNT and CDR2 YENEEA. The CDR3: CASSLSGLANEKLFF. DNA for the CDR3: TGTGCCAGCAGCTTGTCGGGACTGGCTAATGAAAAACTGTTTTTT.

The rearrangement uses TRBV19 and TRBJ1-2, with 7 bases identical to TRBD1. The CDR3 covers 13 residues. The V gene end was trimmed by 7 bases and the J gene end by 8 bases; junction bases not matched to a gene: 10. The germline V gene encodes CDR1 LNHDA and CDR2 SQIVND (reference sequence). As DNA, the CDR3 is TGTGCCAGTACCCACAGGGGCGCGGAAGGCTACACCTTC. Protein: CASTHRGAEGYTF.

The V call is TRBV7-8, the J call TRBJ2-6; a possible D gene is TRBD2 (5 bases). Germline CDR1 and CDR2: SGHVS and FQNEAQ. The CDR3 totals 15 residues. Trimming shortened V by 0 bases and J by 2 bases, and 5 bases separated the two germline ends. CDR3 sequence reads: CASSLAGAGANVLTF. The DNA of the CDR3 is TGTGCCAGCAGCTTAGCGGGAGCTGGGGCCAACGTCCTGACTTTC.